This is a list of T cell receptor beta chains from one sample in a study of T cell changes during pregnancy in multiple sclerosis. Measured with immunoSEQ multiplex PCR; TCRdb has only the in-frame clones, and not every one. The sample records some 60,000 clones, roughly 92% being singletons. The input for sequencing was peripheral blood, taken in the third trimester of pregnancy. These receptors were collected from a female donor in good health, enrolled as a control in a pregnancy study. CDR3s include the opening cysteine and the closing phenylalanine or tryptophan. D genes are given only for firm matches. A row's size may be missing; if present it is once, few, many or a size class.

v_gene: TRBV27
j_gene: TRBJ2-3
abundance: NA
d_gene: TRBD1
CDR3nt: TGTGCCAGCAGTCCGTGGACAGGGTTCACAGATACGCAGTATTTT
CDR3aa: CASSPWTGFTDTQYF

v_gene: TRBV5-6
j_gene: TRBJ2-5
abundance: few
d_gene: NA
CDR3nt: TGTGCCAGCAGCTTGAGAACAGCACAAGAGACCCAGTACTTC
CDR3aa: CASSLRTAQETQYF

v_gene: TRBV5-1
j_gene: TRBJ2-6
abundance: NA
d_gene: TRBD1
CDR3nt: TGCGCCAGCAGCTTTTTCCGACAGGGGGGCACCGGGGCCAACGTCCTGACTTTC
CDR3aa: CASSFFRQGGTGANVLTF

v_gene: TRBV5-1
j_gene: TRBJ2-3
abundance: NA
d_gene: TRBD2
CDR3nt: TGCGCCAGCAGCGCTAGCGGGCTGGATACGCAGTATTTT
CDR3aa: CASSASGLDTQYF

v_gene: TRBV7-2
j_gene: TRBJ2-4
abundance: few
d_gene: NA
CDR3nt: TGTGCCAGCAGCCCCCAGGCGGGCGACATTCAGTACTTC
CDR3aa: CASSPQAGDIQYF

v_gene: TRBV10-3
j_gene: TRBJ1-1
abundance: NA
d_gene: TRBD1
CDR3nt: TGTGCCATCAGTGTGGGACAGGGCACTGAAGCTTTCTTT
CDR3aa: CAISVGQGTEAFF

v_gene: TRBV7-9
j_gene: TRBJ1-2
abundance: NA
d_gene: TRBD1
CDR3nt: TGTGCCAGCAGCTTAGAAGCAGGGGGCAACTATGGCTACACCTTC
CDR3aa: CASSLEAGGNYGYTF

v_gene: TRBV11-2
j_gene: TRBJ2-1
abundance: NA
d_gene: NA
CDR3nt: TGTGCCAGCAGCTCCAGGGGTAGCTCCTACAATGAGCAGTTCTTC
CDR3aa: CASSSRGSSYNEQFF

v_gene: TRBV5-1
j_gene: TRBJ1-1
abundance: NA
d_gene: NA
CDR3nt: TGCGCCAGCAGCTTGAGACGGTTTACAGATATGAACACTGAAGCTTTCTTT
CDR3aa: CASSLRRFTDMNTEAFF

v_gene: TRBV6-1
j_gene: TRBJ1-1
abundance: NA
d_gene: NA
CDR3nt: TGTGCCAGCAGTGTTACAGGTAGCACTGAAGCTTTCTTT
CDR3aa: CASSVTGSTEAFF

v_gene: TRBV6-5
j_gene: TRBJ1-2
abundance: NA
d_gene: NA
CDR3nt: TGTGCCAGCAGTTACAGATCGACAGATGGCTACACCTTC
CDR3aa: CASSYRSTDGYTF

v_gene: TRBV5-4
j_gene: TRBJ1-2
abundance: NA
d_gene: NA
CDR3nt: TGTGCCAGCAGCTGGGACAATTATGGCTACACCTTC
CDR3aa: CASSWDNYGYTF

v_gene: TRBV6-1
j_gene: TRBJ2-5
abundance: NA
d_gene: NA
CDR3nt: TGTGCCAGCAGTCGTAGTATCCAAGAGACCCAGTACTTC
CDR3aa: CASSRSIQETQYF

v_gene: TRBV5-6
j_gene: TRBJ2-7
abundance: NA
d_gene: TRBD2
CDR3nt: TGTGCCAGCAGCCATTCCGGGACTAACGAGCAGTACTTC
CDR3aa: CASSHSGTNEQYF

v_gene: TRBV29-1
j_gene: TRBJ2-5
abundance: NA
d_gene: TRBD2
CDR3nt: TGCAGCGACCCACTAGCGGGAGGGCCGAGGGAGCAGTACTTC
CDR3aa: CSDPLAGGPREQYF

v_gene: TRBV7-2
j_gene: TRBJ1-2
abundance: NA
d_gene: NA
CDR3nt: TGTGCCAGCACCTACTCAACAGGAACTAACTATGGCTACACCTTC
CDR3aa: CASTYSTGTNYGYTF

v_gene: TRBV27
j_gene: TRBJ1-5
abundance: NA
d_gene: TRBD1
CDR3nt: TGTGCCAGCAGTCTTATGACAGGGGATCAGCCCCAGCATTTT
CDR3aa: CASSLMTGDQPQHF

v_gene: TRBV4-1
j_gene: TRBJ1-2
abundance: NA
d_gene: NA
CDR3nt: TGCGCCAGCAGCCAAGATGGGAAGGGGAGGGGACCTAACTATGGCTACACCTTC
CDR3aa: CASSQDGKGRGPNYGYTF

v_gene: TRBV4-2
j_gene: TRBJ2-5
abundance: NA
d_gene: NA
CDR3nt: TGTGCCAGCAGCCAAGGCTGGCGGCCCCAAGAGACCCAGTACTTC
CDR3aa: CASSQGWRPQETQYF

v_gene: TRBV5-3
j_gene: TRBJ1-2
abundance: NA
d_gene: NA
CDR3nt: TGTGCCAGAAGCCCCCCCGGCGGGGGAGACTATGGCTACACCTTC
CDR3aa: CARSPPGGGDYGYTF

v_gene: TRBV14
j_gene: TRBJ1-3
abundance: NA
d_gene: NA
CDR3nt: TGTGCCAGCAGCCAAGCCAGGAAAGGAAACACCATATATTTT
CDR3aa: CASSQARKGNTIYF

v_gene: TRBV6-4
j_gene: TRBJ2-3
abundance: once
d_gene: TRBD2
CDR3nt: TGTGCCAGCAGTGACTCGGCGGGAGGGCCGACAGATACGCAGTATTTT
CDR3aa: CASSDSAGGPTDTQYF

v_gene: TRBV5-1
j_gene: TRBJ1-4
abundance: NA
d_gene: NA
CDR3nt: TGCGCCAGCAGCTTGGGAGACAGGACAACTAATGAAAAACTGTTTTTT
CDR3aa: CASSLGDRTTNEKLFF

v_gene: TRBV9
j_gene: TRBJ2-3
abundance: NA
d_gene: TRBD1
CDR3nt: TGTGCCAGCAGCGAGACAGGGGGCCGGGATACGCAGTATTTT
CDR3aa: CASSETGGRDTQYF

v_gene: TRBV11-1
j_gene: TRBJ2-3
abundance: NA
d_gene: TRBD1
CDR3nt: TGTGCCAGCAGCTTATGGGGACAGGTGATCACAGATACGCAGTATTTT
CDR3aa: CASSLWGQVITDTQYF

v_gene: TRBV9
j_gene: TRBJ1-2
abundance: NA
d_gene: NA
CDR3nt: TGTGCCAGCAGCCTCCTACAGAACTATGGCTACACCTTC
CDR3aa: CASSLLQNYGYTF

v_gene: TRBV5-1
j_gene: TRBJ1-2
abundance: NA
d_gene: TRBD1
CDR3nt: TGCGCCAGCAGCTTCGAGGGACAGGGTGAGGATGGCTACACCTTC
CDR3aa: CASSFEGQGEDGYTF

v_gene: TRBV28
j_gene: TRBJ1-2
abundance: NA
d_gene: NA
CDR3nt: TGTGCCAGCAGTTTGATGTCAGGGCTTCGGGACTATGGCTACACCTTC
CDR3aa: CASSLMSGLRDYGYTF

v_gene: TRBV28
j_gene: TRBJ2-6
abundance: few
d_gene: NA
CDR3nt: TGTGCCAGCAAGGGGGGGAACTCTGGGGCCAACGTCCTGACTTTC
CDR3aa: CASKGGNSGANVLTF

v_gene: TRBV5-1
j_gene: TRBJ2-5
abundance: NA
d_gene: TRBD2
CDR3nt: TGCGCCAGCAGCTTGGTGGCGGCTAGCGGGGCTGAGACCCAGTACTTC
CDR3aa: CASSLVAASGAETQYF

v_gene: TRBV19
j_gene: TRBJ1-6
abundance: NA
d_gene: NA
CDR3nt: TGTGCCAGTAGTATGGGCACTGGCTTCACTTCACCCCTCCACTTT
CDR3aa: CASSMGTGFTSPLHF

v_gene: TRBV9
j_gene: TRBJ2-3
abundance: NA
d_gene: TRBD1
CDR3nt: TGTGCCAGCAGCGCGCAGGGGGCCGCAGATACGCAGTATTTT
CDR3aa: CASSAQGAADTQYF

v_gene: TRBV7-9
j_gene: TRBJ2-2
abundance: NA
d_gene: TRBD2
CDR3nt: TGTTACGCGGGACTAGCGGGAGATCCCGGGGAGCTGTTTTTT
CDR3aa: CYAGLAGDPGELFF

v_gene: TRBV5-1
j_gene: TRBJ2-2
abundance: NA
d_gene: TRBD2
CDR3nt: TGCGCCAGCAGCTTCAGACTAGCGGGAGGACTCGGGGAGCTGTTTTTT
CDR3aa: CASSFRLAGGLGELFF

v_gene: TRBV5-1
j_gene: TRBJ2-3
abundance: NA
d_gene: NA
CDR3nt: TGCGCCAGCTCTAAAATGGACATGCGGACAGATACGCAGTATTTT
CDR3aa: CASSKMDMRTDTQYF

v_gene: TRBV18
j_gene: TRBJ1-5
abundance: NA
d_gene: TRBD1
CDR3nt: TGTGCCAGCTCATCCTTCAGGACAGGGAGCAATCAGCCCCAGCATTTT
CDR3aa: CASSSFRTGSNQPQHF

v_gene: TRBV19
j_gene: TRBJ1-1
abundance: NA
d_gene: NA
CDR3nt: TGTGCCAGTAGTATAGACAGTTACACTGAAGCTTTCTTT
CDR3aa: CASSIDSYTEAFF

v_gene: TRBV28
j_gene: TRBJ2-5
abundance: once
d_gene: NA
CDR3nt: TGTGCCAGCAGTTTAAGCGGGCGCCTCGGGAGAGAGACCCAGTACTTC
CDR3aa: CASSLSGRLGRETQYF

v_gene: TRBV5-4
j_gene: TRBJ2-1
abundance: NA
d_gene: TRBD1
CDR3nt: TGTGCCAGCAGCTTAGGGGACAGATACAATGAGCAGTTCTTC
CDR3aa: CASSLGDRYNEQFF

v_gene: TRBV6-6
j_gene: TRBJ2-3
abundance: NA
d_gene: TRBD1
CDR3nt: TGTGCCAGCAGTTATGTCCAGGGGGCAGGTACGCAGTATTTT
CDR3aa: CASSYVQGAGTQYF

v_gene: TRBV28
j_gene: TRBJ2-1
abundance: few
d_gene: NA
CDR3nt: TGTGCCAGCAGCAGGTACAATGAGCAGTTCTTC
CDR3aa: CASSRYNEQFF

v_gene: TRBV19
j_gene: TRBJ1-1
abundance: few
d_gene: TRBD1
CDR3nt: TGTGCCAGTAGTATAAGAGGGGGCCAATTGAACACTGAAGCTTTCTTT
CDR3aa: CASSIRGGQLNTEAFF

v_gene: TRBV14
j_gene: TRBJ1-2
abundance: NA
d_gene: NA
CDR3nt: TGTGCCAGCAGCCCAACGGGGTTAAACTATGGCTACACCTTC
CDR3aa: CASSPTGLNYGYTF

v_gene: TRBV11-3
j_gene: TRBJ2-2
abundance: NA
d_gene: NA
CDR3nt: TGTGCCAGCAGCTTAGGAGCTAGCACCGGGGAGCTGTTTTTT
CDR3aa: CASSLGASTGELFF

v_gene: TRBV19
j_gene: TRBJ2-1
abundance: NA
d_gene: TRBD2
CDR3nt: TGTGCCAGTAAGGGACTAGCGGGGGTATCCTACAATGAGCAGTTCTTC
CDR3aa: CASKGLAGVSYNEQFF

v_gene: TRBV13
j_gene: TRBJ2-3
abundance: NA
d_gene: NA
CDR3nt: TGTGCCAGCAGCTCAGAGGCAGATACGCAGTATTTT
CDR3aa: CASSSEADTQYF

v_gene: TRBV19
j_gene: TRBJ1-5
abundance: NA
d_gene: NA
CDR3nt: TGTGCCAGTAACAACAGGGTTGGTAATCAGCCCCAGCATTTT
CDR3aa: CASNNRVGNQPQHF

v_gene: TRBV9
j_gene: TRBJ2-3
abundance: NA
d_gene: TRBD2
CDR3nt: TGTGCCAGCAGCTCGGGACTAGCGGGAGCAGCAGATACGCAGTATTTT
CDR3aa: CASSSGLAGAADTQYF

v_gene: TRBV18
j_gene: TRBJ1-2
abundance: NA
d_gene: TRBD1
CDR3nt: TGTGCCAGCTCACTCCCCGGGACAGGGGGCGATGGCTACACCTTC
CDR3aa: CASSLPGTGGDGYTF

v_gene: TRBV13
j_gene: TRBJ2-7
abundance: NA
d_gene: NA
CDR3nt: TGTGCCAGCAGCTTATCCCGCTACGAGCAGTACTTC
CDR3aa: CASSLSRYEQYF

v_gene: TRBV7-3
j_gene: TRBJ2-1
abundance: NA
d_gene: NA
CDR3nt: TGTGCCAGCAGCGTCCGAGGGGGGGACTTTTCCTACAATGAGCAGTTCTTC
CDR3aa: CASSVRGGDFSYNEQFF

v_gene: TRBV19
j_gene: TRBJ2-2
abundance: NA
d_gene: NA
CDR3nt: TGTGCCAGTACTCGGCAGGACACCGGGGAGCTGTTTTTT
CDR3aa: CASTRQDTGELFF

v_gene: TRBV28
j_gene: TRBJ1-1
abundance: few
d_gene: TRBD1
CDR3nt: TGTGGGACAGGGGCCTACACTGAAGCTTTCTTT
CDR3aa: CGTGAYTEAFF

v_gene: TRBV6-4
j_gene: TRBJ2-6
abundance: NA
d_gene: TRBD1
CDR3nt: TGTGCCAGCAGTGTTGACAGGGGGCAGGGGGCCAACGTCCTGACTTTC
CDR3aa: CASSVDRGQGANVLTF

v_gene: TRBV7-3
j_gene: TRBJ2-1
abundance: NA
d_gene: NA
CDR3nt: TGTGCCAGCAGCTCGGGGTACAATGAGCAGTTCTTC
CDR3aa: CASSSGYNEQFF

v_gene: TRBV28
j_gene: TRBJ2-7
abundance: NA
d_gene: TRBD1
CDR3nt: TGTGCCAGCAGTCCCTACCATGGACAGGGGATATACGAGCAGTACTTC
CDR3aa: CASSPYHGQGIYEQYF